The clone carrying this T cell receptor beta chain came up once. A read error may produce the germline difference seen at one junction end. This record belongs to a study of blood T cell repertoires in COVID-19. Study background: There were acute and convalescent COVID-19 samples, and they came from the United States, Italy and Spain. The analysed material was cDNA or gDNA that came from T cells, B-cell-depleted T cells, or PBMCs.

TCRdb keeps only in-frame clones here, not all; method: immunoSEQ multiplex PCR. The sample lists some 150,000 clones, approximately 86% occurring once. The receptor was derived from a man aged 65-85 years with acute or convalescent COVID-19. Sequenced material: peripheral blood.

The DNA for the CDR3 is TGTGCTAGCAGCTTAGGCGGGAGGGCCGATACGCAGTATTTT. This translates into CASSLGGRADTQYF. This rearrangement joins TRBV7-7 to TRBJ2-3; the match to TRBD2 covers 9 bases. The germline V gene has CDR1 SSHAT and CDR2 FNYEAQ (reference sequence). CDR3 length equals 14 residues.